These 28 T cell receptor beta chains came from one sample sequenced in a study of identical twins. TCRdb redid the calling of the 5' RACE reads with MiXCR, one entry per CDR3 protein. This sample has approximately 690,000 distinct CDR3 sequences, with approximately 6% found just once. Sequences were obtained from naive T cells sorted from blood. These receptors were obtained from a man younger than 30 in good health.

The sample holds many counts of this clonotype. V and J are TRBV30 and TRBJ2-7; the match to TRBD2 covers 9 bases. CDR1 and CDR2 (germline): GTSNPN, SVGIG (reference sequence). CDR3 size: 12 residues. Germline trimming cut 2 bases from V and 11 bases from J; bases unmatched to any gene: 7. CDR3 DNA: TGTGCCTGGAGTCGAGTAGCGGGAGACAAGTACTTC. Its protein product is CAWSRVAGDKYF.

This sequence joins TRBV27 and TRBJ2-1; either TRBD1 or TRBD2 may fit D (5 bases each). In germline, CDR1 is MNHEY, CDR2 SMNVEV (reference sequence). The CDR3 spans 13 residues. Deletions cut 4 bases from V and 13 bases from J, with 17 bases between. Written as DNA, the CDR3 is TGTGCCAGCAGTTCTATTGTGGGGGATCCTCAGTTCTTC. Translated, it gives CASSSIVGDPQFF.

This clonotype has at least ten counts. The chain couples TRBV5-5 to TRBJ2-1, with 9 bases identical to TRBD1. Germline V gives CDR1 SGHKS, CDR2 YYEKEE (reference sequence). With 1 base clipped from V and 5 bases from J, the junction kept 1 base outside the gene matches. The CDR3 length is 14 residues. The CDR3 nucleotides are TGTGCCAGCAGCTTGTACAGGGGGCACAATGAGCAGTTCTTC. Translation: CASSLYRGHNEQFF.

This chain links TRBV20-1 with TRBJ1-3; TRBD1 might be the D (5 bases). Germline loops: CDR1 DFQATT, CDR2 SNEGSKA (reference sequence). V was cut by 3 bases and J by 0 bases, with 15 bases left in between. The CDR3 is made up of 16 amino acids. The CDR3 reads CSARDIGSGSGNTIYF. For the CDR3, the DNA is TGCAGTGCTAGGGACATCGGTTCGGGCTCTGGAAACACCATATATTTT.

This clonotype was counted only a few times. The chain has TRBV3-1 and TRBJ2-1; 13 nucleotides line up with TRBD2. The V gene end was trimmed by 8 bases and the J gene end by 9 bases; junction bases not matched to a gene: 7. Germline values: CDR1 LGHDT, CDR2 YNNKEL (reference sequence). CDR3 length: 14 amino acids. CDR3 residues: CASQETSGRFEQFF. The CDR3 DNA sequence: TGTGCCAGCCAAGAGACTAGCGGGAGGTTTGAGCAGTTCTTC.

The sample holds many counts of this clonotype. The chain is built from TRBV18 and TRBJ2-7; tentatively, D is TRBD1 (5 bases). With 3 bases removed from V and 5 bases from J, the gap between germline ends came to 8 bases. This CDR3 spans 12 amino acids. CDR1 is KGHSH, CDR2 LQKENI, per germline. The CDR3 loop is CASSPTVNEQYF. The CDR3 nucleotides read TGTGCCAGCTCACCGACAGTAAACGAGCAGTACTTC.

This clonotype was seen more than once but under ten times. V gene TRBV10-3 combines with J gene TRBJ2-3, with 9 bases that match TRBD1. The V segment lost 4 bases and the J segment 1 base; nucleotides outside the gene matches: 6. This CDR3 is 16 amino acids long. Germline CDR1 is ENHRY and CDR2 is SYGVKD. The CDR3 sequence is CAISGTGVGRTDTQYF. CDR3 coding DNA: TGTGCCATCAGTGGGACAGGGGTTGGGCGCACAGATACGCAGTATTTT.

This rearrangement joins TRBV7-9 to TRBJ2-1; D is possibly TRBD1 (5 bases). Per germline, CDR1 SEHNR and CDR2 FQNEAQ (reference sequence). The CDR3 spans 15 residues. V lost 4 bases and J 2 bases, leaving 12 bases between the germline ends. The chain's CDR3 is CASSSIRVPYNEQFF. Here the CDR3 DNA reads TGTGCCAGCAGCTCCATCAGGGTCCCCTACAATGAGCAGTTCTTC.

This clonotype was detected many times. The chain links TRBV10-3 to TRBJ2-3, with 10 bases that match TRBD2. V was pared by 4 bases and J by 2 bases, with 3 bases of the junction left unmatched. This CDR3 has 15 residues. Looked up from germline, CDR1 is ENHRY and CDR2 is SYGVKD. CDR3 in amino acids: CAISALAGDTDTQYF. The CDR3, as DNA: TGTGCCATCAGTGCCCTAGCGGGGGACACAGATACGCAGTATTTT.

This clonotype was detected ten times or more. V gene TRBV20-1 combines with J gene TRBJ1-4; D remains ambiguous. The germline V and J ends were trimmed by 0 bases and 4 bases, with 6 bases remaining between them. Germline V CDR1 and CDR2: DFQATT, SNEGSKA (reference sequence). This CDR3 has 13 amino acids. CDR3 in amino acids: CSARDSLNEKLFF. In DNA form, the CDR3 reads TGCAGTGCTAGAGACAGCCTTAATGAAAAACTGTTTTTT.

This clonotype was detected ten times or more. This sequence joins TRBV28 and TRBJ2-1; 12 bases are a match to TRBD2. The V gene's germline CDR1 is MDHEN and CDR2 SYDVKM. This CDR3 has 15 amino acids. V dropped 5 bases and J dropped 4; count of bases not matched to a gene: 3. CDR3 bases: TGTGCCAGCAGTGACCTAGCGGGAGGGTACAATGAGCAGTTCTTC. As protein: CASSDLAGGYNEQFF.

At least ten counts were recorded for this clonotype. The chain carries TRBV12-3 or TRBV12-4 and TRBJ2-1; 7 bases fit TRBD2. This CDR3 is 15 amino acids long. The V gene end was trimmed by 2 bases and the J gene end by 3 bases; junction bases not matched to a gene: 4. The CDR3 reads CASSLSGGNYNEQFF. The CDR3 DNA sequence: TGTGCCAGCAGTTTATCGGGGGGAAACTACAATGAGCAGTTCTTC.

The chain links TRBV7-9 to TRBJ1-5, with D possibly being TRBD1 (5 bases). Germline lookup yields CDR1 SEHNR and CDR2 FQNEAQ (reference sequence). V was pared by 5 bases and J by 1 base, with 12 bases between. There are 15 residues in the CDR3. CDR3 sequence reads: CASSPAGTSNQPQHF. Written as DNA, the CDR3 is TGTGCCAGCAGCCCAGCTGGGACCAGCAATCAGCCCCAGCATTTT.

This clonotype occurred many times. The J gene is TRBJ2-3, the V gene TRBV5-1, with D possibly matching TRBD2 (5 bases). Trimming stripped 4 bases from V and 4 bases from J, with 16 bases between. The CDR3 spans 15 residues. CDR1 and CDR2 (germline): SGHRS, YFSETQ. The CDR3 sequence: CASSPEGLRADTQYF. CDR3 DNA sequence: TGCGCCAGCAGCCCCGAGGGTCTTAGAGCAGATACGCAGTATTTT.

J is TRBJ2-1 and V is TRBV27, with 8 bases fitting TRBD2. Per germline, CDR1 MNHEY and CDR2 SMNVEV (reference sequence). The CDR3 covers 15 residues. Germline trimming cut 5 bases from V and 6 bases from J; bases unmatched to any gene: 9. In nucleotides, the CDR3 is TGTGCCAGCAGTCCGGGGGGGGAGTTCTCCAATGAGCAGTTCTTC. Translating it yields CASSPGGEFSNEQFF.

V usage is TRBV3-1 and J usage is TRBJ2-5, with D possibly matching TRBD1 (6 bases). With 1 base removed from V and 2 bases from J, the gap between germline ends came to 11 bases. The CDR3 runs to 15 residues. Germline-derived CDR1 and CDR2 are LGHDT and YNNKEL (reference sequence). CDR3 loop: CASSQGRGQQETQYF. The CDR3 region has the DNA TGTGCCAGCAGCCAAGGGAGAGGACAGCAAGAGACCCAGTACTTC.

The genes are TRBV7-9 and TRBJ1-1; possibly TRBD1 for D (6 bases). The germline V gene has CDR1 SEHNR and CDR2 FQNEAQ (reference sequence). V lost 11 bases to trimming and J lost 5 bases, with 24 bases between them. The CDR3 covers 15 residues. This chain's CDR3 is CAVDTAGADGTEAFF. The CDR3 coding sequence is TGTGCCGTTGACACAGCAGGGGCGGATGGAACTGAAGCTTTCTTT.

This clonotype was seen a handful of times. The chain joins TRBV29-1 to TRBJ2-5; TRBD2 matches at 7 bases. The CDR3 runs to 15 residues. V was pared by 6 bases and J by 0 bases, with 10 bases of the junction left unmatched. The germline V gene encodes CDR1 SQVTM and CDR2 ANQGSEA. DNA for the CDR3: TGCAGCGTCGCCCGGGAGGCCTCGTACCAAGAGACCCAGTACTTC. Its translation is CSVAREASYQETQYF.

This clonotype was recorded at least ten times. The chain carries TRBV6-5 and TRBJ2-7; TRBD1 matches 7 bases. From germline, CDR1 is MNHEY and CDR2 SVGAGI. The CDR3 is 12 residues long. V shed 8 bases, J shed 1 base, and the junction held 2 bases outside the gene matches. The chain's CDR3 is CASGDSSYEQYV. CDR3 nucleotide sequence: TGTGCCAGCGGGGACAGTTCCTACGAGCAGTACGTC.

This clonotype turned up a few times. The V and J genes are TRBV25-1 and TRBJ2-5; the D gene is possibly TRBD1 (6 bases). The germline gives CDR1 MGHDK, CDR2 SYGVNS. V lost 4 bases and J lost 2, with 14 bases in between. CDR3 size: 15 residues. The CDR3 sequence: CASSATRGNQETQYF. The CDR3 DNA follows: TGTGCCAGCAGTGCTACCAGGGGAAATCAAGAGACCCAGTACTTC.

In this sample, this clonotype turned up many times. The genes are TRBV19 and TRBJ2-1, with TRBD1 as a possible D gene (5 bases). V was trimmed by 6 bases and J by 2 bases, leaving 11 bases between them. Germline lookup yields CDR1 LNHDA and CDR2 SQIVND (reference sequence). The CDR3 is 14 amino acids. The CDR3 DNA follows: TGTGCCAGTAGCCTTGTGGACACCTACAATGAGCAGTTCTTC. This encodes CASSLVDTYNEQFF. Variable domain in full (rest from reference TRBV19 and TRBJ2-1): DGGITQSPKYLFRKEGQNVTLSCEQNLNHDAMYWYRQDPGQGLRLIYYSQIVNDFQKGDIAEGYSVSREKKESFPLTVTSAQKNPTAFYLCASSLVDTYNEQFFGPGTRLTVL.

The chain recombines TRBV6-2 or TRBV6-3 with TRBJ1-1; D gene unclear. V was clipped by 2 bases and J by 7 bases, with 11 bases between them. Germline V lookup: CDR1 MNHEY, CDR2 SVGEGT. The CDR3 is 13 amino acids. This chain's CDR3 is CASSYGRYREAFF. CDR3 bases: TGTGCCAGCAGTTACGGGAGGTACCGTGAAGCTTTCTTT.

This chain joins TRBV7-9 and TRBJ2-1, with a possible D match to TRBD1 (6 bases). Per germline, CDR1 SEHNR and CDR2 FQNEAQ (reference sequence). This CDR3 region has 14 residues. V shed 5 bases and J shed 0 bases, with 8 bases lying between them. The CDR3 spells CASSRTASYNEQFF. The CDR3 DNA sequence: TGTGCCAGCAGCCGGACAGCCTCCTACAATGAGCAGTTCTTC.

This CDR3 reads CSASLLASETQYF. In nucleotides, the CDR3 is TGCAGTGCTAGTCTGTTAGCCTCGGAGACCCAGTACTTC. This chain links TRBV20-1 with TRBJ2-5, with D uncertain. The CDR3 is 13 amino acids. V lost 3 bases and J lost 5, with 13 bases in between. Germline loops: CDR1 DFQATT, CDR2 SNEGSKA (reference sequence).

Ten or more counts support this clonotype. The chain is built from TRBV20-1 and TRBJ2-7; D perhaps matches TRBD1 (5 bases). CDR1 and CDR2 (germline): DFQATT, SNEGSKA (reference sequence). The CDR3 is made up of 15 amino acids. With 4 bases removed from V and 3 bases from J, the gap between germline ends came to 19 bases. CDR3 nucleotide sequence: TGCAGTGCTACTTTTCAGATTACAGGAGACTACGAGCAGTACTTC. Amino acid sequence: CSATFQITGDYEQYF.

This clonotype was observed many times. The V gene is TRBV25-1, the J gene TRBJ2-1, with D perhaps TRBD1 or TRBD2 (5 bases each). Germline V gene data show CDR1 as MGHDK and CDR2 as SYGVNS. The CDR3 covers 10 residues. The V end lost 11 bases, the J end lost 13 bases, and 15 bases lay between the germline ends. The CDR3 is CAGAPRDQFF. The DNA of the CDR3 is TGTGCCGGGGCCCCCCGGGATCAGTTCTTC.

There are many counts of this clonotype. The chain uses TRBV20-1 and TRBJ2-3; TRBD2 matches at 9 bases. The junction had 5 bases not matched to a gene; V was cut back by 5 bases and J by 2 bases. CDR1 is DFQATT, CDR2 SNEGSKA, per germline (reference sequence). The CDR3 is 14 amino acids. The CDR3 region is CSAPGGLATDTQYF. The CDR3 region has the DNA TGCAGTGCTCCGGGGGGACTAGCCACAGATACGCAGTATTTT.

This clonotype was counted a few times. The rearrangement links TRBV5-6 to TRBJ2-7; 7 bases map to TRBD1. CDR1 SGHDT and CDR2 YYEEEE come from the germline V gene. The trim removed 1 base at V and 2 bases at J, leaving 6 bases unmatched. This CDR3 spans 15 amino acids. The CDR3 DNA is TGTGCCAGCAGCTTGCGGGACAGAGTGACCTACGAGCAGTACTTC. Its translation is CASSLRDRVTYEQYF.